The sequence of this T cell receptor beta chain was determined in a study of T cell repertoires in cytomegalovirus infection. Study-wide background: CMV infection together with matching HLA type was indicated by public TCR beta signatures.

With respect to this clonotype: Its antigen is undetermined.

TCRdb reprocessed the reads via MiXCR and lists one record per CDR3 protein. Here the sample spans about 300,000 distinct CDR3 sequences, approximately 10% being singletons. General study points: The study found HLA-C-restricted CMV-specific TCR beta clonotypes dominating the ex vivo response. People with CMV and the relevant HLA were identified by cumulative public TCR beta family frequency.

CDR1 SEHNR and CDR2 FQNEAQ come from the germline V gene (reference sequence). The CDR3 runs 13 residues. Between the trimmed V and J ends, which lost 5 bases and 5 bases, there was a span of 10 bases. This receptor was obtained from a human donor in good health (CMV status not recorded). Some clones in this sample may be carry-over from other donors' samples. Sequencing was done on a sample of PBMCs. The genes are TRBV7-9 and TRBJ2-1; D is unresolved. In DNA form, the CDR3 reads TGTGCCAGCAGCACAGACCCCCACAATGAGCAGTTCTTC. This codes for CASSTDPHNEQFF.